This entry lists 10 T cell receptor beta chains sequenced from one sample in a study of circulating and synovial CD4+ cells in juvenile arthritis. The data were produced by immunoSEQ multiplex PCR, yet TCRdb's version contains in-frame clones alone and is incomplete. There are some 33,000 clones in the sample; approximately 94% occur only once, and 0.55% to 0.75% lies in the top ten. Sequenced material: CD4+ T cells from blood. The receptors stem from a human donor with juvenile idiopathic arthritis.

There are a few counts of this clone. The V call is TRBV10-3, the J call TRBJ1-2; D is perhaps TRBD1 (5 bases). CDR3 length equals 12 residues. Germline V gene lookup returns CDR1 ENHRY and CDR2 SYGVKD. V shed 2 bases and J shed 7 bases, with 8 bases lying between them. CDR3 bases: TGTGCCATCAGTGAGGTGGGGCCTGGCTACACCTTC. Translation: CAISEVGPGYTF.

The genes are TRBV9 and TRBJ2-3, with D perhaps TRBD2 (6 bases). V was shortened by 0 bases and J by 3 bases, with 14 bases between the two germline ends. The germline gives CDR1 SGDLS, CDR2 YYNGEE. The CDR3 is 16 amino acids. In nucleotides, the CDR3 is TGTGCCAGCAGCGTAGATGGAGGGGTGGGTACAGATACGCAGTATTTT. It translates to CASSVDGGVGTDTQYF.

V and J are TRBV5-4 and TRBJ2-7, with D hard to call. CDR1 SGHNT and CDR2 YYREEE come from the germline V gene (reference sequence). V gave up 0 bases and J gave up 1 base, with 11 bases separating them. The CDR3 extends over 15 amino acids. The CDR3 DNA reads as TGTGCCAGCAGCTTGGACCCGACACCTTCCTACGAGCAGTACTTC. Its translation is CASSLDPTPSYEQYF.

This clone appeared once. The chain has TRBV5-1 and TRBJ1-4; the match to TRBD1 covers 8 bases. Trimming removed 4 bases from V and 6 bases from J; junction bases left unmatched: 11. In germline, CDR1 is SGHRS, CDR2 YFSETQ. This CDR3 comprises 16 residues. CDR3 bases: TGCGCCAGCAGCCTTGGTGGACAGGGAGGGTATGAAAAACTGTTTTTT. Amino acid sequence: CASSLGGQGGYEKLFF. Using reference TRBV5-1 and TRBJ1-4 for the parts outside the CDR3, the full variable domain is KAGVTQTPRYLIKTRGQQVTLSCSPISGHRSVSWYQQTPGQGLQFLFEYFSETQRNKGNFPGRFSGRQFSNSRSEMNVSTLELGDSALYLCASSLGGQGGYEKLFFGSGTQLSVL.

The gene calls are TRBV10-3 and TRBJ2-1; TRBD2 matches at 13 bases. The junction had 5 bases not matched to a gene; V was cut back by 6 bases and J by 6 bases. This CDR3 region has 15 residues. CDR1 ENHRY and CDR2 SYGVKD come from the germline V gene. CDR3 nucleotide sequence: TGTGCCATCAGGGGACTAGCGGGGATATCCAATGAGCAGTTCTTC. Its translation is CAIRGLAGISNEQFF.

The chain links TRBV5-1 to TRBJ2-5; TRBD1 agrees at 9 bases. Germline values: CDR1 SGHRS, CDR2 YFSETQ. V lost 4 bases to trimming and J lost 5 bases; unmatched junction nucleotides: 9. There are 15 residues in the CDR3. CDR3 amino acids: CASSLEGQGGETQYF. The CDR3 DNA sequence: TGCGCCAGCAGCCTGGAGGGACAGGGCGGCGAGACCCAGTACTTC. Based on the CDR3 plus reference TRBV5-1 and TRBJ2-5, the full variable domain is KAGVTQTPRYLIKTRGQQVTLSCSPISGHRSVSWYQQTPGQGLQFLFEYFSETQRNKGNFPGRFSGRQFSNSRSEMNVSTLELGDSALYLCASSLEGQGGETQYFGPGTRLLVL.

The V and J genes are TRBV6-1 and TRBJ1-5; TRBD1 matches at 8 bases. V trimming: 2 bases; J trimming: 7 bases; junction bases outside the gene matches: 16. Looked up from germline, CDR1 is MNHNS and CDR2 is SASEGT. The CDR3 sequence is 18 residues long. This chain's CDR3 is CASSEFVHMAGGGQPQHF. DNA of the CDR3: TGTGCCAGCAGTGAATTCGTCCACATGGCAGGGGGCGGACAGCCCCAGCATTTT.

The gene calls are TRBV30 and TRBJ1-1; a possible D gene is TRBD1 (6 bases). The length of the CDR3 is 13 residues. V was trimmed by 1 base and J by 5 bases, leaving 11 bases between them. CDR1 and CDR2 from the germline V gene are GTSNPN and SVGIG (reference sequence). Here the CDR3 DNA reads TGTGCCTGGAGTGCAGGGGCGCAGACTGAAGCTTTCTTT. It yields the protein CAWSAGAQTEAFF. The variable domain in full, completed from reference TRBV30 and TRBJ1-1, reads SQTIHQWPATLVQPVGSPLSLECTVEGTSNPNLYWYRQAAGRGLQLLFYSVGIGQISSEVPQNLSASRPQDRQFILSSKKLLLSDSGFYLCAWSAGAQTEAFFGQGTRLTVV.

J is TRBJ2-2 and V is TRBV5-5; D uncertain. The V end lost 0 bases, the J end lost 3 bases, and 6 bases lay between the germline ends. CDR1 and CDR2 (germline): SGHKS, YYEKEE (reference sequence). The CDR3 is made up of 14 amino acids. The DNA for the CDR3 is TGTGCCAGCAGCTTGGAGGCGGACACCGGGGAGCTGTTTTTT. Translation gives CASSLEADTGELFF.

V gene TRBV6-5 combines with J gene TRBJ1-2; D not certain. This CDR3 contains 13 residues. CDR1 MNHEY and CDR2 SVGAGI come from the germline V gene. Trimming took 2 bases from V and 6 from J, leaving 10 bases between them. The CDR3 sequence: CASSYGEWDGYTF. The CDR3 DNA is TGTGCCAGCAGTTACGGGGAGTGGGATGGCTACACCTTC.